This T cell receptor beta chain derives from a study of cytomegalovirus exposure and HLA in healthy donors. Overall study context: There were 350 to 450 genotyped donors. Of these, 81% fell in the genetic ancestry cluster associated with self-reported Caucasian donors. Overall study findings and caveats: Earlier analysis yielded a pattern in which most TCR beta V segments were productive about 87% or about 30% of the time. Apparent HLA restriction characterized most CMV-associated TCR beta chains in a later analysis.

Per the germline V gene, CDR1 is ENHRY and CDR2 is SYGVKD. The CDR3 is made up of 16 amino acids. Trimming removed 2 bases from V and 7 bases from J; junction bases left unmatched: 6. The PCR ran on 60 Vbeta and 13 Jbeta primers. Here immunoSEQ multiplex PCR was the method, and the copy in TCRdb shows in-frame clones only, minus some. In the table there are about 210,000 clones, 80% to 90% of which are singletons. Concerning this clone itself: Its antigen is not known.

The gene calls are TRBV10-3 and TRBJ2-2, with 11 nucleotides matching TRBD1. The sample consisted of PBMCs. The receptor comes from a man aged 35 to 55 in good health and CMV-seropositive. For the CDR3, the DNA is TGTGCCATCAGTGAGGGACAGGGGGCGCGCGGCGGGGAGCTGTTTTTT. Translation: CAISEGQGARGGELFF.